The clone carrying this T cell receptor (beta chain) appeared a few times. The assay was immunoSEQ multiplex PCR, and TCRdb's table has in-frame clones only and misses some. The data contain a few hundred thousand clones, around 84% of them seen just once; the ten biggest clones take up 3.5% to 4.5%. These data belong to a study of blood T cell repertoires in COVID-19. CDR3 length: 18 amino acids. Trimming took 5 bases from V and 4 from J; bases not matched to a gene: 16. Germline assignment: CDR1 SGHVS and CDR2 FNYEAQ. This chain joins TRBV7-6 and TRBJ1-2; 10 nucleotides line up with TRBD1. Specimen: peripheral blood. This TCR was sampled from a middle-aged man with acute or convalescent COVID-19. The CDR3 DNA reads TGTGCCAGCAGCCCCCACCGGGGACAGGGGTATGTTTGCTATGGCTACACCTTC. Its protein is CASSPHRGQGYVCYGYTF.